Detailed here is one T cell receptor beta chain. Antigen specificity is unknown. Germline CDR1 MNHNY, CDR2 SVGAGI (reference sequence). The V and J ends lost 2 bases and 0 bases respectively, with 7 bases between them. This CDR3 region has 14 residues. This record belongs to a study of cytomegalovirus exposure and HLA in healthy donors. Study results and caveats: In a later analysis, a missense DCLRE1C variant was linked to TCR beta V- and J-gene trimming.

The study ran its PCR with 60 Vbeta and 13 Jbeta primers. Sequencing used immunoSEQ multiplex PCR; TCRdb keeps in-frame clones, though not all of them. The table has roughly 230,000 clones, around 90% seen once. The V gene is TRBV6-6, the J gene TRBJ1-1; the D is unclear. Sequenced sample: PBMCs. The receptor's source is a girl aged 2-10 years in good health and CMV-seronegative. The CDR3 DNA follows: TGTGCCAGCAGTTACGGGCAGTTGAACACTGAAGCTTTCTTT. It yields the protein CASSYGQLNTEAFF.